The entry below describes one TCR beta chain. The data were produced by immunoSEQ multiplex PCR, yet TCRdb's version contains in-frame clones alone and is incomplete. The sample gives about 310,000 clones, around 90% of which show up once; 8% to 9.5% is in the top ten. Ages ranged from roughly 18 to 100 years, with residence in about 24 US areas. This sample is part of a study of blood T cell repertoires in COVID-19. Germline CDR1 LGHNA, CDR2 YNFKEQ. V shed 4 bases and J 9 bases; nucleotides not matched to a gene: 14. The CDR3 is made up of 17 amino acids. The chain employs TRBV4-2 and TRBJ2-1; 11 nucleotides align to TRBD2. The TCR originated in a young woman who had recovered from COVID-19. Source material: PBMCs or T cells enriched from blood (not recorded which). The CDR3 is CASSPMTSGDHGGEQFF. The CDR3 nucleotides read TGTGCCAGCAGCCCTATGACTAGCGGGGATCACGGGGGTGAGCAGTTCTTC.